The 20 T cell receptor beta chains in this list originate from one sample, sequenced in a study of vaccination and CD4 T cells after COVID-19. The treatment: approximately 11-day PBMC culture with coronavirus spike peptide pools or control peptides (ViraFEST assay). The Oncomine TCR Beta short-read assay generated sequence data from the DNA of cultured CD4+ T cells. MiXCR, run by TCRdb on the PCR reads, gives a single entry per CDR3 protein. The sample has under 20,000 distinct CDR3 sequences, about 39% seen once. Their cognate antigens are unknown. The sample in question was CD4+ T cells from blood, cultured in vitro, obtained before SARS-CoV-2 vaccination. Source of these receptors: a human donor who had recovered from COVID-19.

This clonotype appeared once. The CDR3: CASSSGELSGEETQYF. CDR3 in DNA: TGTGCCAGCAGCTCGGGGGAGCTGTCGGGGGAAGAGACCCAGTACTTC. V is TRBV11-3 and J is TRBJ2-5, with D perhaps matching TRBD2 (6 bases). In germline, CDR1 is SGHNT, CDR2 YENEEA. Trimming took off 4 bases at V and 3 bases at J, with 18 bases between the two ends. The CDR3 is made up of 16 amino acids.

This clonotype has only a few counts. The CDR3 nucleotides read TGTGCCAGCAGTGAAGAGGACAGGGGTCAAGAGACCCAGTACTTC. Translating gives CASSEEDRGQETQYF. V is TRBV6-1 and J is TRBJ2-5; 9 nucleotides agree with TRBD1. V lost 1 base and J lost 2; bases outside the gene matches: 2. There are 15 residues in the CDR3. Germline V gives CDR1 MNHNS, CDR2 SASEGT.

The chain carries TRBV7-9 and TRBJ2-5; maybe TRBD1 (6 bases). Looked up from germline, CDR1 is SEHNR and CDR2 is FQNEAQ (reference sequence). This CDR3 has 15 amino acids. The V and J ends lost 5 bases and 3 bases respectively, with 16 bases between them. CDR3 sequence: CASSPGRKGEETQYF. DNA of the CDR3: TGTGCCAGCAGCCCGGGCCGAAAGGGGGAAGAGACCCAGTACTTC.

The chain carries TRBV15 and TRBJ2-2; TRBD2 agrees at 14 bases. Germline values: CDR1 LNHNV, CDR2 YYDKDF (reference sequence). Germline trimming cut 5 bases from V and 6 bases from J; bases unmatched to any gene: 2. The CDR3 is 15 amino acids. The chain's CDR3 is CATSRTSGRPGELFF. The CDR3 coding sequence is TGTGCCACCAGCCGGACTAGCGGGAGGCCCGGGGAGCTGTTTTTT.

V usage is TRBV6-2 or TRBV6-3 and J usage is TRBJ1-1; 9 nucleotides match TRBD1. Per the germline V gene, CDR1 is MNHEY and CDR2 is SVGEGT. V gave up 6 bases and J gave up 3 bases; unmatched junction bases: 14. CDR3 size: 17 residues. The CDR3 nucleotides are TGTGCCAGCAGAACCGGGACAGGGAGATTTTTAGACACTGAAGCTTTCTTT. Amino acid sequence: CASRTGTGRFLDTEAFF.

J is TRBJ1-2 and V is TRBV7-2; no firm D call. The CDR3 has 12 amino acids. Germline CDR1 and CDR2: SGHTA and FQGNSA. V was cut by 1 base and J by 8 bases, with 8 bases left in between. CDR3 residues: CASSLVIEGYTF. CDR3 DNA sequence: TGTGCCAGCAGCTTAGTTATAGAGGGCTACACCTTC.

This clonotype turned up a few times. The rearrangement links TRBV20-1 to TRBJ1-5, with 10 bases aligning to TRBD1. The CDR3 length is 15 residues. Per the germline V gene, CDR1 is DFQATT and CDR2 is SNEGSKA (reference sequence). V was pared by 6 bases and J by 7 bases, with 12 bases of the junction left unmatched. CDR3 nucleotides: TGCAGTGCGCGACAGGGGGCCCTAGGTGGACAGCCCCAGCATTTT. It specifies CSARQGALGGQPQHF.

V usage is TRBV11-2 and J usage is TRBJ1-1; possibly TRBD1 for D (5 bases). The V and J ends lost 2 bases and 8 bases respectively, with 12 bases between them. Germline V gene sequence: CDR1 SGHAT, CDR2 FQNNGV. The CDR3 runs 13 residues. In nucleotides, the CDR3 is TGTGCCAGCAGCTTAATAGGGGCTGGGGAAGCTTTCTTT. Its translation: CASSLIGAGEAFF. The full variable domain, its missing parts supplied by reference TRBV11-2 and TRBJ1-1, is EAGVAQSPRYKIIEKRQSVAFWCNPISGHATLYWYQQILGQGPKLLIQFQNNGVVDDSQLPKDRFSAERLKGVDSTLKIQPAKLEDSAVYLCASSLIGAGEAFFGQGTRLTVV.

V and J are TRBV29-1 and TRBJ2-1; 11 bases agree with TRBD2. Germline assignment: CDR1 SQVTM and CDR2 ANQGSEA. The junction had 13 bases not matched to a gene; V was cut back by 6 bases and J by 6 bases. The CDR3 runs 16 residues. The CDR3 sequence is CSVRLAGSSTRNEQFF. CDR3 nucleotide sequence: TGCAGCGTACGACTAGCGGGGAGCTCTACCCGCAATGAGCAGTTCTTC.

This clonotype was counted between two and nine times. CDR3 region: CASSDKVGNTEAFF. The CDR3 DNA follows: TGTGCCAGCAGTGATAAAGTGGGGAACACTGAAGCTTTCTTT. The rearrangement joins TRBV2 to TRBJ1-1, with D uncertain. V lost 3 bases to trimming and J lost 1 base, with 9 bases between them. Germline V gene data show CDR1 as SNHLY and CDR2 as FYNNEI. The CDR3 contains 14 residues.

This chain links TRBV19 with TRBJ1-6; no clear D gene. The V end was cut by 3 bases, the J end by 5 bases, with 8 bases between. The CDR3 is 14 residues long. Germline-derived CDR1 and CDR2 are LNHDA and SQIVND (reference sequence). CDR3 DNA sequence: TGTGCCAGTAGTATGGTCGGGGATAATTCACCCCTCCACTTT. Translating it yields CASSMVGDNSPLHF. Based on the CDR3 plus reference TRBV19 and TRBJ1-6, the full variable domain is DGGITQSPKYLFRKEGQNVTLSCEQNLNHDAMYWYRQDPGQGLRLIYYSQIVNDFQKGDIAEGYSVSREKKESFPLTVTSAQKNPTAFYLCASSMVGDNSPLHFGNGTRLTVT.

The chain recombines TRBV20-1 with TRBJ1-5, with a possible D match to TRBD1 (5 bases). Trimming took off 6 bases at V and 6 bases at J, with 12 bases between the two ends. The CDR3 has 12 amino acids. Germline values: CDR1 DFQATT, CDR2 SNEGSKA (reference sequence). CDR3 DNA sequence: TGCAGTGCCGCGAGGGGCGGTCAGCCCCAGCATTTT. This gives the protein CSAARGGQPQHF.

The chain links TRBV6-5 to TRBJ1-5, with D uncertain. The CDR3 is 16 amino acids. The V gene lost 2 bases and the J gene lost 5 bases, with 16 bases spanning the gap. CDR1 is MNHEY, CDR2 SVGAGI, per germline. CDR3 region: CASSYRNSLKHQPQHF. CDR3 sequence (DNA): TGTGCCAGCAGTTACCGAAATTCACTGAAACATCAGCCCCAGCATTTT.

This clonotype was recorded once. The chain couples TRBV27 to TRBJ1-5, with 9 bases that match TRBD1. This CDR3 is 15 amino acids long. Germline V CDR1 and CDR2: MNHEY, SMNVEV (reference sequence). Trimming at V came to 7 bases and at J to 4 bases, leaving 8 bases not matched to a gene. CDR3 sequence (DNA): TGTGCCAGCAAGGTCGGACAGGGGATAAATCAGCCCCAGCATTTT. As protein: CASKVGQGINQPQHF.

About this clonotype: The germline gene is not matched at one end of the junction; a read error may be the cause. This sequence joins TRBV4-2 and TRBJ2-4; D remains ambiguous. The CDR3 is 11 residues long. Germline loops: CDR1 LGHNA, CDR2 YNFKEQ. This CDR3 reads CASSQDQVLWF. For the CDR3, the DNA is TGTGCCAGCAGCCAAGACCAAGTTCTCTGGTTC.

V is TRBV19 and J is TRBJ2-3, with TRBD2 matching over 10 bases. The CDR3 consists of 18 residues. Germline CDR1 LNHDA, CDR2 SQIVND (reference sequence). Losses at the gene ends were 4 bases for V and 3 bases for J; bases not matched to a gene: 13. This chain's CDR3 is CASSKLAGVAGRTDTQYF. The CDR3 DNA reads TGTGCCAGTAGTAAGCTAGCGGGAGTAGCGGGTAGGACAGATACGCAGTATTTT.

This chain uses TRBV4-1 with TRBJ1-1, with D uncertain. The CDR3 length is 15 residues. Trimming left V 6 bases short and J 0 bases short, with 14 bases between. Per the germline V gene, CDR1 is MGHRA and CDR2 is YSYEKL. CDR3 sequence reads: CASSFGRRLNTEAFF. The DNA for the CDR3 is TGCGCCAGCAGTTTTGGGCGACGGCTGAACACTGAAGCTTTCTTT.

This chain connects TRBV20-1 to TRBJ1-3; TRBD1 is a possible D gene (5 bases). The CDR3 has 14 residues. Germline V lookup: CDR1 DFQATT, CDR2 SNEGSKA (reference sequence). The V gene lost 0 bases and the J gene lost 0 bases, with 6 bases spanning the gap. This CDR3 reads CSARDQGSGNTIYF. The CDR3 DNA reads TGCAGTGCTAGAGACCAGGGCTCTGGAAACACCATATATTTT.

The genes are TRBV6-1 and TRBJ1-3; the D is unclear. The CDR3 runs 15 residues. Germline V lookup: CDR1 MNHNS, CDR2 SASEGT. V dropped 7 bases and J dropped 2 bases, with 15 bases sitting between them. CDR3 nucleotides: TGTGCCAGCAATCCCCGCGCGAGTCCTGGAAACACCATATATTTT. Its protein product is CASNPRASPGNTIYF.

This rearrangement joins TRBV7-2 to TRBJ2-5; 7 nucleotides align to TRBD1. Looked up from germline, CDR1 is SGHTA and CDR2 is FQGNSA. The CDR3 sequence is 14 residues long. V lost 1 base to trimming and J lost 7 bases; unmatched junction nucleotides: 6. In DNA, the CDR3 is TGTGCCAGCAGCTTAGAGGGGGCCAGGTCGACCCAGTACTTC. Translated: CASSLEGARSTQYF.